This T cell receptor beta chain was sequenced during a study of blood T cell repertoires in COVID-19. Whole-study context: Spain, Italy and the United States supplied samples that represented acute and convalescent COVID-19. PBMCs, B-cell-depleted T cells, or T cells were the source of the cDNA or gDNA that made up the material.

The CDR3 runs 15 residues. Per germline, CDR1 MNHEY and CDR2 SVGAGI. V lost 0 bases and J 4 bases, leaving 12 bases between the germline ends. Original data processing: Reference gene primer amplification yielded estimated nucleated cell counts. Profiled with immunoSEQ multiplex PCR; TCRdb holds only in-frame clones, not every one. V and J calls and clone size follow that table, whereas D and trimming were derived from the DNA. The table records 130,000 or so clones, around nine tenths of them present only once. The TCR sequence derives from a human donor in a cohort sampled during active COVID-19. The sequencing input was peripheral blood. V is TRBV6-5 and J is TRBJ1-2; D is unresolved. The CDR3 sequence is CASSYSLGATYGYTF. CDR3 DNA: TGTGCCAGCAGTTACTCTCTCGGAGCCACCTATGGCTACACCTTC.